This TCR beta chain was identified in a study of beta chain features in type 1 diabetes. Across the whole study: Analysis included roughly 100 million sorted cells drawn from all samples. Whole-study findings and limits: VDJ junctions from type 1 diabetes patients carried fewer insertions and larger deletions. Moderate yet significant TCRB CDR3 shortening was seen in Type 1 diabetes patients in all four CD4+ subsets.

CDR3 length: 12 amino acids. The germline V gene has CDR1 SQVTM and CDR2 ANQGSEA. The V end lost 4 bases, the J end lost 4 bases, and 8 bases lay between the germline ends. The entirety of the isolated RNA underwent reverse transcription, so expressed TCRB transcripts were sequenced. Profiled with immunoSEQ multiplex PCR; TCRdb holds only in-frame clones, not every one. Here the sample spans some 900,000 clones, under 20% being singletons. This clone was seen a handful of times. What it binds is unknown. Purities over 95% were achieved in all sorted populations. V gene TRBV29-1 combines with J gene TRBJ2-1; D is ambiguous. The sequence was obtained from a woman aged 18-29 years in good health. Sequencing used naive CD4+ T cells from blood. Here the CDR3 DNA reads TGCAGCGTTGCGAGAACTTACAATGAGCAGTTCTTC. This sequence encodes CSVARTYNEQFF.